A single sample gave rise to the 17 T cell receptor beta chains below, sequenced in a study of T cells after yellow fever vaccination. MiXCR, run by TCRdb on the 5' RACE reads, gives a single entry per CDR3 protein. In the table there are more than 350,000 distinct CDR3 sequences, under 14% of which are singletons. This specimen consisted of PBMCs, obtained on the day of the first yellow fever vaccination. These receptors all stem from a man aged 18 to 30 who received the YFV17D yellow fever vaccine.

The rearrangement joins TRBV4-3 to TRBJ2-3; weak D call: TRBD2 (6 bases). V shed 1 base and J shed 0 bases, with 11 bases lying between them. CDR1 and CDR2 from the germline V gene are LGHNA and YSLEER. This CDR3 has 16 residues. CDR3 protein: CASSQAAGHSTDTQYF. Here the CDR3 DNA reads TGCGCCAGCAGCCAAGCAGCGGGCCATAGCACAGATACGCAGTATTTT.

This clonotype has just a few counts. This chain connects TRBV7-3 to TRBJ2-7, with no clear D. Germline V lookup: CDR1 SGHTA, CDR2 FQGTGA. V was clipped by 1 base and J by 7 bases, with 17 bases between them. This CDR3 is 15 amino acids long. The CDR3: CASSLKTAWAWEQYV. The DNA for the CDR3 is TGTGCCAGCAGCTTAAAAACAGCATGGGCGTGGGAGCAGTACGTC.

The genes are TRBV2 and TRBJ1-2; 9 positions match TRBD1. This CDR3 comprises 13 residues. CDR1 and CDR2 from the germline V gene are SNHLY and FYNNEI. The V gene end was trimmed by 8 bases and the J gene end by 7 bases; junction bases not matched to a gene: 8. The chain's CDR3 is CASGDRVNAGYTF. The CDR3, as DNA: TGTGCCAGCGGGGACAGGGTAAACGCTGGCTACACCTTC.

The gene calls are TRBV13 and TRBJ2-3; 8 bases are shared with TRBD1. Per germline, CDR1 PRHDT and CDR2 FYEKMQ (reference sequence). The CDR3 extends over 17 amino acids. V shed 5 bases and J 5 bases; nucleotides not matched to a gene: 15. The CDR3 sequence: CASSPGQGRPYLDTQYF. The CDR3, as DNA: TGTGCCAGCAGCCCCGGACAGGGCCGCCCTTATTTAGATACGCAGTATTTT.

The chain uses TRBV6-5 and TRBJ2-7; D unclear. CDR3 length: 14 residues. V lost 4 bases and J lost 5, with 15 bases in between. The germline gives CDR1 MNHEY, CDR2 SVGAGI. As DNA, the CDR3 is TGTGCCAGCAGTTTCCGCCCCTCCCGCCACGAGCAGTACGTC. Translating gives CASSFRPSRHEQYV.

This clonotype was seen a few times. This chain joins TRBV9 and TRBJ1-4; 9 nucleotides align to TRBD1. V trimming: 4 bases; J trimming: 4 bases; junction bases outside the gene matches: 5. The CDR3 has 15 amino acids. Germline CDR1 is SGDLS and CDR2 is YYNGEE. CDR3 DNA: TGTGCCAGCAGCTCTATGGACAGGGGTAATGAAAAACTGTTTTTT. Its protein product is CASSSMDRGNEKLFF.

This clonotype was seen only a few times. The chain links TRBV7-2 to TRBJ2-1; D remains ambiguous. CDR3 size: 12 residues. The germline V gene encodes CDR1 SGHTA and CDR2 FQGNSA. Trimming cost V 5 bases and J 15 bases, with 17 bases left between them. The DNA of the CDR3 is TGTGCCAGCAGCCCTCCTCTGGGTCATTTGTTCTTC. Its translation: CASSPPLGHLFF.

The chain is built from TRBV7-2 and TRBJ1-2; D is uncertain. The CDR3 runs 16 residues. Looked up from germline, CDR1 is SGHTA and CDR2 is FQGNSA. The ends were cut back, 2 bases at V and 4 bases at J, with 17 bases in the middle. CDR3 coding DNA: TGTGCCAGCAGCTTATCCGGGTCCCCCTCTCTCTATGGCTACACCTTC. Protein product: CASSLSGSPSLYGYTF.

The J gene is TRBJ2-7, the V gene TRBV5-1; D is ambiguous. V was trimmed by 1 base and J by 5 bases, leaving 10 bases between them. Germline CDR1 is SGHRS and CDR2 is YFSETQ. The CDR3 is 13 residues long. CDR3 amino acids: CASSLFLRDEQYF. Written as DNA, the CDR3 is TGCGCCAGCAGCTTGTTTCTTAGGGACGAGCAGTACTTC. The variable domain in full, completed from reference TRBV5-1 and TRBJ2-7, reads KAGVTQTPRYLIKTRGQQVTLSCSPISGHRSVSWYQQTPGQGLQFLFEYFSETQRNKGNFPGRFSGRQFSNSRSEMNVSTLELGDSALYLCASSLFLRDEQYFGPGTRLTVT.

The genes are TRBV20-1 and TRBJ1-4, with D unclear. Germline CDR1 is DFQATT and CDR2 is SNEGSKA (reference sequence). This CDR3 has 13 residues. The V and J ends lost 0 bases and 5 bases respectively, with 7 bases between them. The CDR3 DNA reads as TGCAGTGCTAGAGAGGCGGGGAATGAAAAACTGTTTTTT. Protein: CSAREAGNEKLFF.

The chain uses TRBV28 and TRBJ2-3; D possibly corresponds to TRBD2 (6 bases). The V end lost 6 bases, the J end lost 11 bases, and 30 bases lay between the germline ends. The CDR3 consists of 17 residues. CDR1 is MDHEN and CDR2 is SYDVKM in the germline V gene. DNA for the CDR3: TGTGCCAGCAGCCCCAACGGGTGGAGCGGGCGGGAACTAAGGCAGTATTTT. It encodes CASSPNGWSGRELRQYF.

The chain recombines TRBV29-1 with TRBJ2-5, with a weak D call TRBD1 (6 bases). CDR1 and CDR2 from the germline V gene are SQVTM and ANQGSEA. V lost 4 bases and J lost 2, with 11 bases in between. The CDR3 runs 13 residues. In DNA form, the CDR3 reads TGCAGCGTTGCCTGGACAGAACAAGAGACCCAGTACTTC. It translates to CSVAWTEQETQYF. The complete variable domain, with remaining parts taken from reference TRBV29-1 and TRBJ2-5, reads SAVISQKPSRDICQRGTSLTIQCQVDSQVTMMFWYRQQPGQSLTLIATANQGSEATYESGFVIDKFPISRPNLTFSTLTVSNMSPEDSSIYLCSVAWTEQETQYFGPGTRLLVL.

This clonotype was observed many times. V usage is TRBV5-1 and J usage is TRBJ1-5; no firm D call. Germline CDR1 reads SGHRS; CDR2 reads YFSETQ. This CDR3 is built from 13 residues. The germline V and J ends were trimmed by 5 bases and 3 bases, with 9 bases remaining between them. The CDR3 coding sequence is TGCGCCAGCAGTTCGGGCTTCAATCAGCCCCAGCATTTT. Protein: CASSSGFNQPQHF.

The chain couples TRBV12-3 or TRBV12-4 to TRBJ2-1; D perhaps matches TRBD2 (5 bases). With 5 bases removed from V and 9 bases from J, the gap between germline ends came to 20 bases. There are 15 residues in the CDR3. The CDR3 DNA reads as TGTGCCAGCAGTCCTACCGGTCAACTCGGAGGTGAGCAGTTCTTC. As protein: CASSPTGQLGGEQFF.

This chain uses TRBV12-3 or TRBV12-4 with TRBJ2-5; possible D gene TRBD2, 7 bases. CDR3 length equals 14 residues. V gave up 4 bases and J gave up 4 bases, with 13 bases separating them. CDR3 nucleotide sequence: TGTGCCAGCAGTTGGTGGGGGGGCAGAGAGACCCAGTACTTC. Translated: CASSWWGGRETQYF.

In its sample, this clonotype was seen many times. V is TRBV5-6 and J is TRBJ2-7; the match to TRBD1 covers 7 bases. Germline-derived CDR1 and CDR2 are SGHDT and YYEEEE. V was clipped by 2 bases and J by 0 bases; unmatched bases: 5. The CDR3 covers 15 residues. The CDR3 DNA follows: TGTGCCAGCAGCTTCGGGACAGCCAGCTCCTACGAGCAGTACGTC. This codes for CASSFGTASSYEQYV.

This clonotype has at least ten counts. V is TRBV5-1 and J is TRBJ2-3; D not certain. The CDR3 spans 14 residues. Germline CDR1 reads SGHRS; CDR2 reads YFSETQ. The ends were cut back, 1 base at V and 2 bases at J, with 8 bases in the middle. CDR3 sequence (DNA): TGCGCCAGCAGCTTGCACAGACCCACAGATACGCAGTATTTT. Its translation: CASSLHRPTDTQYF.